This T cell receptor (beta chain) originates from a study of T cells in Graves' hyperthyroidism and ophthalmopathy. Amplified TCR beta CDR3 regions came from RNA transcripts. First-round RT-PCR with HTBI primers amplified the TCR CDR3 region. MiXCR was run by TCRdb on the multiplex PCR reads, yielding one entry per CDR3 protein. The table lists 700,000 to 950,000 distinct CDR3 sequences, about 35% of them singletons, with around 30% in the top ten. Germline V gene data show CDR1 as SGDLS and CDR2 as YYNGEE. CDR3 size: 14 residues. V was trimmed by 1 base and J by 2 bases, leaving 9 bases between them.

J is TRBJ2-5 and V is TRBV9; D gene uncertain. This TCR came from a woman aged 40 to 50 with Graves' hyperthyroidism. Source material: blood. CDR3 residues: CASSVRPYQETQYF. DNA for the CDR3: TGTGCCAGCAGCGTAAGGCCCTATCAAGAGACCCAGTACTTC.